This TCR beta chain was sequenced in a study of T-cell reconstitution after alpha-beta-depleted transplantation in children. Study results and limitations: Reportedly, roughly two months post-transplant, alpha-beta T cells arose from several hundred expanded graft clones. A year post-transplant, T-cell counts and diversity derived mostly from newly produced T cells. Some patients' high day-60 TCRbeta diversity was attributed to recipient cells surviving conditioning.

For this clonotype: The antigen is not known.

The CDR3 totals 17 residues. Germline V gives CDR1 SEHNR, CDR2 FQNEAQ (reference sequence). With 7 bases clipped from V and 0 bases from J, the junction kept 12 bases outside the gene matches. Unique molecular identifiers were incorporated into the prepared TCRbeta library. From the PCR reads, TCRdb called clonotypes with MiXCR, one entry per CDR3 protein. Among 530,000 or so distinct CDR3 sequences listed, roughly 27% were seen once. Specimen: PBMCs, collected before TCRalphabeta/CD19-depleted stem cell transplant. This chain links TRBV7-9 with TRBJ2-7; the match to TRBD2 covers 10 bases. This clonotype originated in a boy under two years old with Wiskott-Aldrich syndrome, due to receive a stem cell transplant. CDR3 in DNA: TGTGCCAGCACCCTGGCTAGCGGGAGCTATAGCTCCTACGAGCAGTACTTC. It specifies CASTLASGSYSSYEQYF.